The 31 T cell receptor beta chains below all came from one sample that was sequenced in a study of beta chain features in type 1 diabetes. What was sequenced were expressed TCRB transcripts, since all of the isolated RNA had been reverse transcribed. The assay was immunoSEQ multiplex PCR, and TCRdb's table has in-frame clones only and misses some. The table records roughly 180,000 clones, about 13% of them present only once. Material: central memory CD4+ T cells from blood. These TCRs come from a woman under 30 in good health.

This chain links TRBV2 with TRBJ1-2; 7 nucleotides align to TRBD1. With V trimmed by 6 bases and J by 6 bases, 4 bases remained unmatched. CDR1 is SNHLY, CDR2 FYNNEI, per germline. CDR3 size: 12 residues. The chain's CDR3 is CASRSQGDGYTF. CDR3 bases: TGTGCCAGCAGATCGCAGGGGGATGGCTACACCTTC.

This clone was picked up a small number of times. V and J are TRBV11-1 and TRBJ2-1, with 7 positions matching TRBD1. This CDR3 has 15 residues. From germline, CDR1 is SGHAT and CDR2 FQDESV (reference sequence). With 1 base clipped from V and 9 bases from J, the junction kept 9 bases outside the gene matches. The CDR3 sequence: CASSLEGGVPTEQFF. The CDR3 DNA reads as TGTGCCAGCAGCTTAGAAGGGGGCGTACCAACTGAGCAGTTCTTC.

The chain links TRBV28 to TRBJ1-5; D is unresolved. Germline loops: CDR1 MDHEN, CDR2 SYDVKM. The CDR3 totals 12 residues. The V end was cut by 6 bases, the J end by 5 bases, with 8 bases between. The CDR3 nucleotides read TGTGCCAGCAGCACTAGAGATCAGCCCCAGCATTTT. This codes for CASSTRDQPQHF.

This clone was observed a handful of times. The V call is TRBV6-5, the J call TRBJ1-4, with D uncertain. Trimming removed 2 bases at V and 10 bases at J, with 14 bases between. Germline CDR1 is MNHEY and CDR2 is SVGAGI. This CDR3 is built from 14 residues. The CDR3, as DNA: TGTGCCAGCAGTTACGTAGGAGAAAAAGGAAAACTGTTTTTT. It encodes CASSYVGEKGKLFF.

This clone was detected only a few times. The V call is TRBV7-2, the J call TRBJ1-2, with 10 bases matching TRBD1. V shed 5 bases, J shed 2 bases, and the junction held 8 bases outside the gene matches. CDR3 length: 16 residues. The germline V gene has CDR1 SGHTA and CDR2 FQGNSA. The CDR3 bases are TGTGCCAGCAGCCCAGCGAGACAGGGGGCGAACTATGGCTACACCTTC. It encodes CASSPARQGANYGYTF.

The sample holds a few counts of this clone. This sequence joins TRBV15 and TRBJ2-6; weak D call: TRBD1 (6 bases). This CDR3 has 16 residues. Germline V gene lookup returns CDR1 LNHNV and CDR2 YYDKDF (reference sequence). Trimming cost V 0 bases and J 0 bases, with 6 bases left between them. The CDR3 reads CATSRDRGSGANVLTF. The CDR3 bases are TGTGCCACCAGCAGAGACAGGGGCTCTGGGGCCAACGTCCTGACTTTC.

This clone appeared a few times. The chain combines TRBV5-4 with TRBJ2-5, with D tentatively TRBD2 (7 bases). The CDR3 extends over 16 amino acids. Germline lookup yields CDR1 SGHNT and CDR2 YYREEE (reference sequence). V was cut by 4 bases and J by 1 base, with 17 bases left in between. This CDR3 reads CASSGGAGQTQETQYF. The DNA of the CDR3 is TGTGCCAGCAGCGGGGGAGCGGGACAAACCCAAGAGACCCAGTACTTC.

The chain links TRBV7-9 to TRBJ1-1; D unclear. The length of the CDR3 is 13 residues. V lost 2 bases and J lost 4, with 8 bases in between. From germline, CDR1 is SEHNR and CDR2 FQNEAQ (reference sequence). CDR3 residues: CASSLPGGTEAFF. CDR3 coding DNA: TGTGCCAGCAGCTTACCCGGTGGCACTGAAGCTTTCTTT.

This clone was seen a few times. The CDR3 here is CASSLVGGREDQPQHF. CDR3 nucleotides: TGTGCCAGCAGCTTAGTCGGGGGGAGGGAAGATCAGCCCCAGCATTTT. The chain has TRBV7-9 and TRBJ1-5; weak D call: TRBD1 (5 bases). This CDR3 comprises 16 residues. Trimming cost V 1 base and J 5 bases, with 15 bases left between them. Per the germline V gene, CDR1 is SEHNR and CDR2 is FQNEAQ (reference sequence).

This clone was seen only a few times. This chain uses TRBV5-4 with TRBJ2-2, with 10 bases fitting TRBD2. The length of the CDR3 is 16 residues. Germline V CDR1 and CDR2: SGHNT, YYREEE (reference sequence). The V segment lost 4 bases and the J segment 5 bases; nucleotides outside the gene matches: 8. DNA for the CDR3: TGTGCCAGCAGCACCTCGGCTAGCGGGAGTACCGGGGAGCTGTTTTTT. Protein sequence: CASSTSASGSTGELFF.

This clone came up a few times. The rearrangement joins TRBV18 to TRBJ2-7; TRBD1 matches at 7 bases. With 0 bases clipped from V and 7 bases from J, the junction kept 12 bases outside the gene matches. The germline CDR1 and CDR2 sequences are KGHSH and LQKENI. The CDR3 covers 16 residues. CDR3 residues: CASSPPSTTGTSEQYF. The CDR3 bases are TGTGCCAGCTCACCACCTTCCACGACAGGGACGAGTGAGCAGTACTTC.

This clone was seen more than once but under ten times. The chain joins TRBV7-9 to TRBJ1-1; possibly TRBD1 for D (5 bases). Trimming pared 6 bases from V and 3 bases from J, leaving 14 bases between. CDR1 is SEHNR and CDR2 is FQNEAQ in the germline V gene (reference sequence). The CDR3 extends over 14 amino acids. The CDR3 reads CASSRTLGDTEAFF. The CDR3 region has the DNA TGTGCCAGCAGTCGAACCCTAGGGGACACTGAAGCTTTCTTT. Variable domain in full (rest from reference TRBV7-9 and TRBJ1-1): DTGVSQNPRHKITKRGQNVTFRCDPISEHNRLYWYRQTLGQGPEFLTYFQNEAQLEKSRLLSDRFSAERPKGSFSTLEIQRTEQGDSAMYLCASSRTLGDTEAFFGQGTRLTVV.

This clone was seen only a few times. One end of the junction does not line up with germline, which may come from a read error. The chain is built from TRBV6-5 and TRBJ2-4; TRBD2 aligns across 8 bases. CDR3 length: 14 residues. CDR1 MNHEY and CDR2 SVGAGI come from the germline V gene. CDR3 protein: CAISDGTSGNIQYF. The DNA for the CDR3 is TGTGCCATCAGTGATGGGACTAGTGGAAACATTCAGTACTTC.

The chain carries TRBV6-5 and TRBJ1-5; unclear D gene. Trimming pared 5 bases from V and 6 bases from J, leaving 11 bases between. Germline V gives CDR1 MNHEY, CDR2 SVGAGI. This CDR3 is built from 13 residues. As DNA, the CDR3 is TGTGCCAGCAGTCCACAGCGGGGTCAGCCCCAGCATTTT. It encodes CASSPQRGQPQHF.

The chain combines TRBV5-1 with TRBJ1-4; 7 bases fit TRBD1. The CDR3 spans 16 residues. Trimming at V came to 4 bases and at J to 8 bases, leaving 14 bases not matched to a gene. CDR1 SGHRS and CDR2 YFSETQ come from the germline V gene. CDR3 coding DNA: TGCGCCAGCAGCACCGGGACAGCCACCTTCGCGGAAAAACTGTTTTTT. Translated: CASSTGTATFAEKLFF.

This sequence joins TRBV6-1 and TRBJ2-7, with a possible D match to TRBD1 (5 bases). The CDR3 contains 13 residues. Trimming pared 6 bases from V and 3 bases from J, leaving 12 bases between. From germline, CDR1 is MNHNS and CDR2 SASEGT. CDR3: CASRKGRDYEQYF. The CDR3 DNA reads TGTGCCAGCAGGAAGGGCAGGGACTACGAGCAGTACTTC.

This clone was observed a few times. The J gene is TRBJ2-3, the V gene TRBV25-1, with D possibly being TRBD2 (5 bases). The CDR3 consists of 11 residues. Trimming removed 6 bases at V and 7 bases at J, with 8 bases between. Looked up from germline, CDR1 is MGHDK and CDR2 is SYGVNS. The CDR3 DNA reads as TGTGCCAGCAGAAGCGGTTATACGCAGTATTTT. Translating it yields CASRSGYTQYF.

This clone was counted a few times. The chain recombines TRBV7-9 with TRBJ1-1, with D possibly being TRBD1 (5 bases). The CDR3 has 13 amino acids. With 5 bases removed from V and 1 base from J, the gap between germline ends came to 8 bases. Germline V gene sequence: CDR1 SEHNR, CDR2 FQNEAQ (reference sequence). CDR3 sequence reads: CASSRTPNTEAFF. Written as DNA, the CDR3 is TGTGCCAGCAGCCGGACACCGAACACTGAAGCTTTCTTT.

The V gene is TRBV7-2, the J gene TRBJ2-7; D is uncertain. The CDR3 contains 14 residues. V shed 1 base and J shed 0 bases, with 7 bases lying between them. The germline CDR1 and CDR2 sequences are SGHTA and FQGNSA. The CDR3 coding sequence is TGTGCCAGCAGCTTAGGGGCAAACTCCTACGAGCAGTACTTC. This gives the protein CASSLGANSYEQYF.

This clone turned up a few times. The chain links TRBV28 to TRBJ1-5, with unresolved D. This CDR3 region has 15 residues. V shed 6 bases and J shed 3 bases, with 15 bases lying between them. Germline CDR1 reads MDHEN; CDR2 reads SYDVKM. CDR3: CASRLARQPNQPQHF. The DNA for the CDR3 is TGTGCCAGCAGACTAGCCCGGCAGCCCAATCAGCCCCAGCATTTT.

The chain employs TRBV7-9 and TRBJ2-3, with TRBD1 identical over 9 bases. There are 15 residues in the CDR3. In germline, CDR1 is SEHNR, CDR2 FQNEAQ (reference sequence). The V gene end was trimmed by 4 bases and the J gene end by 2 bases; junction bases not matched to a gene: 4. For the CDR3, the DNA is TGTGCCAGCAGCTCGGGACAGGGAGTCACAGATACGCAGTATTTT. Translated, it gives CASSSGQGVTDTQYF. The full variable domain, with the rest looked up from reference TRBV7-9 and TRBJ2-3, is DTGVSQNPRHKITKRGQNVTFRCDPISEHNRLYWYRQTLGQGPEFLTYFQNEAQLEKSRLLSDRFSAERPKGSFSTLEIQRTEQGDSAMYLCASSSGQGVTDTQYFGPGTRLTVL.

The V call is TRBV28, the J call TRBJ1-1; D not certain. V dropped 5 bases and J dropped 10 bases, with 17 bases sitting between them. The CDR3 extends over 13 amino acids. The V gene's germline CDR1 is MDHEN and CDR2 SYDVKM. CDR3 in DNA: TGTGCCAGCAGTGAGGAATTCGGGTTCGGAGCTTTCTTT. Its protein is CASSEEFGFGAFF.

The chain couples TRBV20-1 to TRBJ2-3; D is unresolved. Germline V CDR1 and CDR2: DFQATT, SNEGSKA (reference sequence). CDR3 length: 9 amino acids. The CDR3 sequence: CSAKDTQYF. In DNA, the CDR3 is TGCAGCGCGAAAGATACGCAGTATTTT.

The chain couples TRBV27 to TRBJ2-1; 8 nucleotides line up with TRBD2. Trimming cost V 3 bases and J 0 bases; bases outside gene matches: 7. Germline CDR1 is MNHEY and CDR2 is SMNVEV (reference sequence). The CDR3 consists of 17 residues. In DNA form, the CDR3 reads TGTGCCAGCAGTTTGATTTGGAGCGGGAGCTCCTACAATGAGCAGTTCTTC. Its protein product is CASSLIWSGSSYNEQFF.

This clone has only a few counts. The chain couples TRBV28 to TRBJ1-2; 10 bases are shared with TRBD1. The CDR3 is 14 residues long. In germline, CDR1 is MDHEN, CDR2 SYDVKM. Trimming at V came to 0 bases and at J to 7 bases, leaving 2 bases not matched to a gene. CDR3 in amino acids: CASSLWDRGGGYTF. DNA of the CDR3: TGTGCCAGCAGTTTATGGGACAGGGGGGGTGGCTACACCTTC.

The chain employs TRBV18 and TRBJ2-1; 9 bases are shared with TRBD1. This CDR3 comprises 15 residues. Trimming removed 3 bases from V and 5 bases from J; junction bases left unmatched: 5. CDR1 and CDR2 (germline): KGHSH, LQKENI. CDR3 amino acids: CASSPGTGLNNEQFF. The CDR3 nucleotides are TGTGCCAGCTCACCGGGGACAGGGTTAAACAATGAGCAGTTCTTC. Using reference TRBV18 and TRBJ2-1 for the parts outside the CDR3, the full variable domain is NAGVMQNPRHLVRRRGQEARLRCSPMKGHSHVYWYRQLPEEGLKFMVYLQKENIIDESGMPKERFSAEFPKEGPSILRIQQVVRGDSAAYFCASSPGTGLNNEQFFGPGTRLTVL.

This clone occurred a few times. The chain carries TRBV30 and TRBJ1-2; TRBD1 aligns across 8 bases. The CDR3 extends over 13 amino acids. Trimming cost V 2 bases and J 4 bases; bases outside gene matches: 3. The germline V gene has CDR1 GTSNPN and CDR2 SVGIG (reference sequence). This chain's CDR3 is CAWSTGGSYGYTF. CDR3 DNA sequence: TGTGCCTGGAGTACAGGGGGTTCCTATGGCTACACCTTC.

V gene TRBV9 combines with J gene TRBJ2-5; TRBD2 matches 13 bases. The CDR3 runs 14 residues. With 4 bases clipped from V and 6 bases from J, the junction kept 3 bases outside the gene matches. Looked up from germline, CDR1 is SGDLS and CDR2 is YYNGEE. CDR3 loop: CASSLGLAGQTQYF. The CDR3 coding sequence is TGTGCCAGCAGCCTGGGACTAGCGGGGCAGACCCAGTACTTC.

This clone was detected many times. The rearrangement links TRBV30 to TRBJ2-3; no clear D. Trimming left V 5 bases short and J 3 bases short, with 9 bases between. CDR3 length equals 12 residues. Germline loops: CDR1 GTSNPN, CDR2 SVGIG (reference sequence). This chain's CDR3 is CAWCGGTDTQYF. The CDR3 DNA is TGTGCCTGGTGCGGTGGGACAGATACGCAGTATTTT.

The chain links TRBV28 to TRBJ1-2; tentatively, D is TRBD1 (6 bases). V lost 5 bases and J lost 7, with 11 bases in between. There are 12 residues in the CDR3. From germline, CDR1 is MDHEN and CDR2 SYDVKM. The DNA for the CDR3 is TGTGCCAGCAGTGAGGGGGTGGGTGGCTACACCTTC. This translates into CASSEGVGGYTF.

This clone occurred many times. CDR3 protein: CASSRASDYSYNEQFF. The CDR3 nucleotides are TGCGCCAGCAGTCGGGCTAGCGACTATTCCTACAATGAGCAGTTCTTC. The chain combines TRBV5-1 with TRBJ2-1; D may be TRBD2 (6 bases). CDR1 is SGHRS, CDR2 YFSETQ, per germline. CDR3 size: 16 residues. The V end lost 5 bases, the J end lost 1 base, and 16 bases lay between the germline ends.